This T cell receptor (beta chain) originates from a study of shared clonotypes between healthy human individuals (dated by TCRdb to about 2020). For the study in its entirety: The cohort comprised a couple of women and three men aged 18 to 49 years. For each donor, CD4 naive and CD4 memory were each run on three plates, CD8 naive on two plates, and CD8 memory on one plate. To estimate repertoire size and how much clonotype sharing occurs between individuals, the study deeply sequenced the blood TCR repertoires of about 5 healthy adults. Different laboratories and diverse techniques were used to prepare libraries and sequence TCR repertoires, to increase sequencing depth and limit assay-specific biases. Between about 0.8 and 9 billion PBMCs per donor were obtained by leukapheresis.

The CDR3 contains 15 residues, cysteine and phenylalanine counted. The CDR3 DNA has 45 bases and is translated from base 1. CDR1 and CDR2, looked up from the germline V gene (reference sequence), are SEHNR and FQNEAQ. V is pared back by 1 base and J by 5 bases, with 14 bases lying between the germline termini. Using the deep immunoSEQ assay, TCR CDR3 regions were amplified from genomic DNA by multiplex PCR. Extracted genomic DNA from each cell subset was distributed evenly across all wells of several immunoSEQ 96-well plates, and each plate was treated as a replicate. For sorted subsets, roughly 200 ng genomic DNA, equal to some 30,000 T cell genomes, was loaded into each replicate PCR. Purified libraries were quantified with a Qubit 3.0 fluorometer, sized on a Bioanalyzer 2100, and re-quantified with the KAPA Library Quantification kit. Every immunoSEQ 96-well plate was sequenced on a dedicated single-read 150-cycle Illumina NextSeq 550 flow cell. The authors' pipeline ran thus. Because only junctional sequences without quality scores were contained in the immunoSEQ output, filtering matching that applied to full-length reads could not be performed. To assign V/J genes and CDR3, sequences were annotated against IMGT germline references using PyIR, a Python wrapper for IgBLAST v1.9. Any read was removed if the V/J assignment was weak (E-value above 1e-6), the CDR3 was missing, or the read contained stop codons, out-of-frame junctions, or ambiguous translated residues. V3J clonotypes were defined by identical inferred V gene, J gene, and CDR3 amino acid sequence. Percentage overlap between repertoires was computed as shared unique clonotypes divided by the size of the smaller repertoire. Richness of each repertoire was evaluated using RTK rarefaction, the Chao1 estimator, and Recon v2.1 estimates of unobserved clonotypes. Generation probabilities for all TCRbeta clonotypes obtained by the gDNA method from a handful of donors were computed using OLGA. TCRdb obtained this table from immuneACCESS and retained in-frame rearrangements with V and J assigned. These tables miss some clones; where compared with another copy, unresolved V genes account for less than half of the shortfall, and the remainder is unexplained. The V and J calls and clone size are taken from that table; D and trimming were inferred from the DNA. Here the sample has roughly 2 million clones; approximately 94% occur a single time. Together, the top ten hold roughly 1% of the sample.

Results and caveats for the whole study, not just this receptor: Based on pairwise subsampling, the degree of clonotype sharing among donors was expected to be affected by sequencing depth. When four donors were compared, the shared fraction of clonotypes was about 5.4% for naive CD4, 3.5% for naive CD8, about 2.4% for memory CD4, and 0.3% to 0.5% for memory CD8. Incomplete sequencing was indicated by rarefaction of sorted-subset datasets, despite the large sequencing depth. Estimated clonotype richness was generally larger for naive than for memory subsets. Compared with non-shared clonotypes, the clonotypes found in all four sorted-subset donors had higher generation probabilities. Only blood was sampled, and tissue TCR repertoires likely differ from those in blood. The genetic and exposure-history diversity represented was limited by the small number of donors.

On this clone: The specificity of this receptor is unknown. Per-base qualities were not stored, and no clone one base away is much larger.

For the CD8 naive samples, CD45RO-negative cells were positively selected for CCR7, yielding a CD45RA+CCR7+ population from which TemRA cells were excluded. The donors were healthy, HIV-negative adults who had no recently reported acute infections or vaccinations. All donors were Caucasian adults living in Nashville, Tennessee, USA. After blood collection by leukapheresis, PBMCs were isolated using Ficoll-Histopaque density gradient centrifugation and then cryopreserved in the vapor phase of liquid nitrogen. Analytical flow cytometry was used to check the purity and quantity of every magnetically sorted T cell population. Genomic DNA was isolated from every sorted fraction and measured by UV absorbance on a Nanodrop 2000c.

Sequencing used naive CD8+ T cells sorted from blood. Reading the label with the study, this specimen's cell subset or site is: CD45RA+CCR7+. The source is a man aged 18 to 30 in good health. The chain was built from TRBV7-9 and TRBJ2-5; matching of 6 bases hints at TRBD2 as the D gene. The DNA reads TGTGCCAGCAGCTTAGGCCCGGGGGTTCTGGAGACCCAGTACTTC. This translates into CASSLGPGVLETQYF.